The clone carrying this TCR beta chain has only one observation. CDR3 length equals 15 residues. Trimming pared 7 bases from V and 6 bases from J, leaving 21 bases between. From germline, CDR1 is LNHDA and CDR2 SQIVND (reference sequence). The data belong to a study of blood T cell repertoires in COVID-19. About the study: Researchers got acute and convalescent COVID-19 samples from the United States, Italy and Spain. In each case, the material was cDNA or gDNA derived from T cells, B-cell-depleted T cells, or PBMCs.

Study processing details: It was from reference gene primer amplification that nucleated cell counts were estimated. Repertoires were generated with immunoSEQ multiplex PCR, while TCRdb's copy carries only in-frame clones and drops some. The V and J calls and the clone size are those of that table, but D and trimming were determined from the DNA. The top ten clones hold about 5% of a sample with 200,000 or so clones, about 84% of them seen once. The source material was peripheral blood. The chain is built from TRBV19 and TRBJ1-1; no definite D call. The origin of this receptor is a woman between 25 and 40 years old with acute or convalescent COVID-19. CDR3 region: CASTIAAGSPSEAFF. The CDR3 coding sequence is TGTGCCAGTACCATCGCGGCGGGCAGCCCCTCTGAAGCTTTCTTT.